A single T cell receptor beta chain is shown here with its context. In the original processing: Estimation of nucleated cell counts relied on the amplification of reference gene primers. Assay: immunoSEQ multiplex PCR; the TCRdb copy retains only in-frame clones and omits some. The DNA gave D and trimming, while V, J and clone size come from that table. The sample has around 370,000 clones; around nine tenths are singletons. This specimen belongs to a study of blood T cell repertoires in COVID-19. Study context: The origin of the acute and convalescent COVID-19 samples was the United States, Italy and Spain. From T cells, B-cell-depleted T cells, or PBMCs came the material, which was cDNA or gDNA.

Patients from Seattle were sampled longitudinally, starting during active infection. The J segment lost 5 bases and the V segment lost 6 bases, leaving 6 bases of the junction unmatched. This CDR3 contains 13 residues. The receptor was derived from a woman in her 70s with COVID-19, enrolled during active disease. The chain links TRBV12-3 or TRBV12-4 to TRBJ1-1, with 7 bases identical to TRBD1. What was sequenced was peripheral blood. CDR3 bases: TGTGCCAGCAGATTACAGGGGTTGACTGAAGCTTTCTTT. This translates into CASRLQGLTEAFF.